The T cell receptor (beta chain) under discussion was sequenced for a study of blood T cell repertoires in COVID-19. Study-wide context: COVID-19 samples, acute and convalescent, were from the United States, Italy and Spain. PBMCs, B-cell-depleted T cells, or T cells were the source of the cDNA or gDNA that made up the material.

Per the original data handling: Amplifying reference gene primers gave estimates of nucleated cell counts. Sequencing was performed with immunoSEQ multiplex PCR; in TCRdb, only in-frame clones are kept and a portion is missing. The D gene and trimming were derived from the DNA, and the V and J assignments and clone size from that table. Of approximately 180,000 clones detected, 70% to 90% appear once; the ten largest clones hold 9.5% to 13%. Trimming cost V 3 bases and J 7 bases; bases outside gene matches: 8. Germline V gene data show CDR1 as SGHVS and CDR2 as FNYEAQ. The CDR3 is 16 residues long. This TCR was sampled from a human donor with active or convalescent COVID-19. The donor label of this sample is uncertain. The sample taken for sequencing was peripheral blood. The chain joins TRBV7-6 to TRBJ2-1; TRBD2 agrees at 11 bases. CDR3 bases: TGTGCCAGCAGCTTCTTCGTAGCGGGGGGGTGGAATGAGCAGTTCTTC. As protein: CASSFFVAGGWNEQFF.